This T cell receptor beta chain originates from a study of T cell responses to AZD1222 COVID-19 vaccine. Whole-study findings and limits: Targets within unmutated variant regions were reportedly found for nearly half of spike-specific TCRs. White British ancestry dominated among donors, who included more females, and clonal diversity was possibly underestimated. The repertoires were collected only after the peak T cell response.

Libraries were prepared by immunoSEQ multiplex PCR; TCRdb keeps only in-frame clonotypes and omits some of them. The table has fewer than 75,000 clones, around 86% seen once. The CDR3 consists of 16 residues. CDR1 is SGHRS, CDR2 YFSETQ, per germline. Trimming took 4 bases from V and 6 from J; bases not matched to a gene: 8. This clone appeared a single time. The antigen is undetermined. V and J are TRBV5-1 and TRBJ1-5; 12 bases are shared with TRBD1. This sample comprised peripheral blood, obtained on day 0 of AZD1222 vaccination. This TCR came from an adult in good health. This CDR3 reads CASSEGTGGHGQPQHF. CDR3 in DNA: TGCGCCAGCAGCGAAGGGACAGGGGGCCATGGTCAGCCCCAGCATTTT.